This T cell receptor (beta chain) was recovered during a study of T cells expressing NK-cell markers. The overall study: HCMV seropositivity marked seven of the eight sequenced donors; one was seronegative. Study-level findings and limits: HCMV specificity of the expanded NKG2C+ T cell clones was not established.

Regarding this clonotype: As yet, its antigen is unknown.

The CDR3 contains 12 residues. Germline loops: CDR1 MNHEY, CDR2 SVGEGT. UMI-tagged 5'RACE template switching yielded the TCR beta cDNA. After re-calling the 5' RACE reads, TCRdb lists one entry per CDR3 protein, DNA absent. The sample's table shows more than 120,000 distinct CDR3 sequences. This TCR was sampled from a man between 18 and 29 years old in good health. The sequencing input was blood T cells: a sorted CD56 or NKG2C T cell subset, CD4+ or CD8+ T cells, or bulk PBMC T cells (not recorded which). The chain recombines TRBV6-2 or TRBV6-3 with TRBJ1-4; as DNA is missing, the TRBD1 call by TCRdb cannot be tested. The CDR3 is CASTGGGEKLFF.